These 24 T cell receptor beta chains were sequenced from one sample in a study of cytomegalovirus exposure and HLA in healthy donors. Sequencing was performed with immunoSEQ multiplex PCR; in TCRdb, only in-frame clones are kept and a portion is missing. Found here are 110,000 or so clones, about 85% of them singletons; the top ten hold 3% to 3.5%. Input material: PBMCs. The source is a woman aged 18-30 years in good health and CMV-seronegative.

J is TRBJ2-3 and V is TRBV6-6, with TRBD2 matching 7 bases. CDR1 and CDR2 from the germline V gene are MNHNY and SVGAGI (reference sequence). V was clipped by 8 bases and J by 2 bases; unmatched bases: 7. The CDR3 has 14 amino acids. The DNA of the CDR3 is TGTGCCAGCTACCCGCGGGGGTTCACAGATACGCAGTATTTT. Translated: CASYPRGFTDTQYF.

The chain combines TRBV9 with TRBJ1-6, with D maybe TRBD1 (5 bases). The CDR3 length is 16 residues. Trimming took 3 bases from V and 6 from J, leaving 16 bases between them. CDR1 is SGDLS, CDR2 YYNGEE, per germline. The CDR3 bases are TGTGCCAGCAGCGCGAACCCGGGACTGACTAATTCACCCCTCCACTTT. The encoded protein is CASSANPGLTNSPLHF.

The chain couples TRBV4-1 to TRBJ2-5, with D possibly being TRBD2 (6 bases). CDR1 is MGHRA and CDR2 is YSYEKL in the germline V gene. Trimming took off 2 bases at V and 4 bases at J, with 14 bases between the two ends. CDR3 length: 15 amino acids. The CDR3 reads CASSQMGTRGETQYF. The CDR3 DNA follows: TGCGCCAGCAGCCAAATGGGCACGCGGGGAGAGACCCAGTACTTC.

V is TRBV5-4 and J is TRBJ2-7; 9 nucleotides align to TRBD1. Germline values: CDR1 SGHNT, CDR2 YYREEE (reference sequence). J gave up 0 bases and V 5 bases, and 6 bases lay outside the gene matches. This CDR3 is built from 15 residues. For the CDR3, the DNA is TGTGCCAGCAGACCTGGACAGGGGAGCTCCTACGAGCAGTACTTC. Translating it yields CASRPGQGSSYEQYF.

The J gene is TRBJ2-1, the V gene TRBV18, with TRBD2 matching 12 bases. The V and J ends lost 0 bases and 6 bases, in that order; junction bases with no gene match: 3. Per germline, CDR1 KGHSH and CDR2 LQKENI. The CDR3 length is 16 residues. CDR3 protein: CASSPPGTSGPNEQFF. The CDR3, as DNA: TGTGCCAGCTCACCACCCGGGACTAGCGGGCCCAATGAGCAGTTCTTC.

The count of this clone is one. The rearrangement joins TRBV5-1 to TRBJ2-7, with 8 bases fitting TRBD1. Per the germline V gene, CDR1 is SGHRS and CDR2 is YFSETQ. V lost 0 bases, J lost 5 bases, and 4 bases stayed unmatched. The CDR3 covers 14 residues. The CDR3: CASSLGGQVDEQYF. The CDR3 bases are TGCGCCAGCAGCTTGGGGGGACAGGTCGACGAGCAGTACTTC.

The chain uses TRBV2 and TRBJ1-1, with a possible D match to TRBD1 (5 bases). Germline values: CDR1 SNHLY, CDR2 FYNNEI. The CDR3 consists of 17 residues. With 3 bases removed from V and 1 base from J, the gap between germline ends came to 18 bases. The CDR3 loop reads CASSEGPADGQNTEAFF. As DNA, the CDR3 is TGTGCCAGCAGTGAGGGGCCAGCAGACGGACAGAACACTGAAGCTTTCTTT.

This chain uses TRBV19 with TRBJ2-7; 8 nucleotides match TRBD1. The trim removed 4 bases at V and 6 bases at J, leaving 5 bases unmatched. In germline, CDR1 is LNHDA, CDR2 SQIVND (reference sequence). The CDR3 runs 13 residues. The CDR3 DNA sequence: TGTGCCAGTAGTAGCGGACAGGGCAGCGAGCAGTACTTC. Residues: CASSSGQGSEQYF.

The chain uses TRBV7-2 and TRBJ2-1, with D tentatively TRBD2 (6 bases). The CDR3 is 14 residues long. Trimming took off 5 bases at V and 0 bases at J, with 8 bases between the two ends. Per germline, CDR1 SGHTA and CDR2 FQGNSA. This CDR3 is CASSRGGSYNEQFF. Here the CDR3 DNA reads TGTGCCAGCAGCCGGGGAGGCTCCTACAATGAGCAGTTCTTC. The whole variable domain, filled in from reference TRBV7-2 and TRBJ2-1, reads GAGVSQSPSNKVTEKGKDVELRCDPISGHTALYWYRQSLGQGLEFLIYFQGNSAPDKSGLPSDRFSAERTGGSVSTLTIQRTQQEDSAVYLCASSRGGSYNEQFFGPGTRLTVL.

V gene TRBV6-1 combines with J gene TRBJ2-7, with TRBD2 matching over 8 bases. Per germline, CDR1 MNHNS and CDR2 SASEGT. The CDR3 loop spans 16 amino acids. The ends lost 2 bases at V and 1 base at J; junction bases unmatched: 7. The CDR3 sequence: CASSELSGGGSYEQYF. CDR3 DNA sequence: TGTGCCAGCAGTGAATTGTCCGGGGGGGGGTCCTACGAGCAGTACTTC.

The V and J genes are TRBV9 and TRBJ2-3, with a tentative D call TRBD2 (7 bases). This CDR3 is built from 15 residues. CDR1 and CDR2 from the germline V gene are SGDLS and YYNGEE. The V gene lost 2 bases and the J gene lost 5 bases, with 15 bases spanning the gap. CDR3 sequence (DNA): TGTGCCAGCAGCGTCAACCGGGGGGCTGGAGATACGCAGTATTTT. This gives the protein CASSVNRGAGDTQYF.

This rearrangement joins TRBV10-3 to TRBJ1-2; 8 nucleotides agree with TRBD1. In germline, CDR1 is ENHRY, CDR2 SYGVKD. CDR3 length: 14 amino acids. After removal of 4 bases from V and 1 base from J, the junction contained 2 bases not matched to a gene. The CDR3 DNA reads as TGTGCCATCAGTGGAGGACAGGGTAACTATGGCTACACCTTC. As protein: CAISGGQGNYGYTF.

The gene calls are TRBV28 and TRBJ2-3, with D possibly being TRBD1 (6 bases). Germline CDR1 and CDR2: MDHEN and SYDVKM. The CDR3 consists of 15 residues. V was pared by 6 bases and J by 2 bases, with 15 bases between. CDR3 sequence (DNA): TGTGCCAGCAGCTCAGGGGCGGATCCCACAGATACGCAGTATTTT. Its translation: CASSSGADPTDTQYF.

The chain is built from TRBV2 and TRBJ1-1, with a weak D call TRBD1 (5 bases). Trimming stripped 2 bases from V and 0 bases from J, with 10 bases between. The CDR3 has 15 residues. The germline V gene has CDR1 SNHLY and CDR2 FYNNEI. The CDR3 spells CASSELGQLNTEAFF. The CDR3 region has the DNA TGTGCCAGCAGTGAATTGGGGCAGTTGAACACTGAAGCTTTCTTT.

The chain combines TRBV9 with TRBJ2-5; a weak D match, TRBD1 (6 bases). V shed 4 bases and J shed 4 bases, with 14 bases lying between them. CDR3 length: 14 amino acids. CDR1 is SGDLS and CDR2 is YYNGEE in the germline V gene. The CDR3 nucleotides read TGTGCCAGCAGCTTCCGGGACAACCCAGAGACCCAGTACTTC. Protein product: CASSFRDNPETQYF.

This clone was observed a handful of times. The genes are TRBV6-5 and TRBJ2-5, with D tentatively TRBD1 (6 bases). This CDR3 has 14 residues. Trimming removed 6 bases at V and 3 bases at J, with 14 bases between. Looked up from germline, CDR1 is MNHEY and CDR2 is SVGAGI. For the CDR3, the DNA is TGTGCCAGCAGACCTAGACAGGTGGAAGAGACCCAGTACTTC. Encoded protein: CASRPRQVEETQYF.

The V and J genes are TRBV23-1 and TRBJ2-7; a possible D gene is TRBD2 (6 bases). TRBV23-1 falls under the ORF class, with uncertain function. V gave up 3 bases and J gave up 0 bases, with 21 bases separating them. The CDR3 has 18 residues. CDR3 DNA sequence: TGCGCCAGCAGTCATCGGGTTACGGCGGGGCGAAGCTCCTACGAGCAGTACTTC. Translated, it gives CASSHRVTAGRSSYEQYF.

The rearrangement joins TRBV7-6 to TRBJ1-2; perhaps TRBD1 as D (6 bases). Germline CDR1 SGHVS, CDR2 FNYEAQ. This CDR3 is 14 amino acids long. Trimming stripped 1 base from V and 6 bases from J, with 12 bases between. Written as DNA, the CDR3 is TGTGCCAGCAGCTTAGATCCTGGGGGCCATGGCTACACCTTC. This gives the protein CASSLDPGGHGYTF.

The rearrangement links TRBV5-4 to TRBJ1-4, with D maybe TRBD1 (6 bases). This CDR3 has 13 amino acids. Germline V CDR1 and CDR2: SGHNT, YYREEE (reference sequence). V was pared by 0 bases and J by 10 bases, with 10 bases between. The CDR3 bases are TGTGCCAGCAGCTTGGGTGGGGGCACAAAACTGTTTTTT. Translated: CASSLGGGTKLFF.

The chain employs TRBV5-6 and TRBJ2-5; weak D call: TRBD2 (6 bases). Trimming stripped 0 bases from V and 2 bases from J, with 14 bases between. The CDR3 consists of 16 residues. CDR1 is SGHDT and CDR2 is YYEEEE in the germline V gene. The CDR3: CASSLGPLGLQETQYF. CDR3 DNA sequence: TGTGCCAGCAGCTTGGGTCCGCTTGGACTACAAGAGACCCAGTACTTC.

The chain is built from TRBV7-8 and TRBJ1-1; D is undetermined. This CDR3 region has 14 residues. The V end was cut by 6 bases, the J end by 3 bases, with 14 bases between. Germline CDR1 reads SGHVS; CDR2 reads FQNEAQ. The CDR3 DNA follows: TGTGCCAGCAGTCTTACCCCCCAGTACACTGAAGCTTTCTTT. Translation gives CASSLTPQYTEAFF.

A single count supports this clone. CDR3 protein: CASSLRGGNEQFF. DNA for the CDR3: TGTGCCAGCAGCTTACGCGGGGGCAATGAGCAGTTCTTC. The V and J genes are TRBV7-9 and TRBJ2-1, with 7 bases lining up with TRBD2. The CDR3 length is 13 residues. The germline V gene has CDR1 SEHNR and CDR2 FQNEAQ (reference sequence). The J segment lost 6 bases and the V segment lost 2 bases, leaving 1 base of the junction unmatched.

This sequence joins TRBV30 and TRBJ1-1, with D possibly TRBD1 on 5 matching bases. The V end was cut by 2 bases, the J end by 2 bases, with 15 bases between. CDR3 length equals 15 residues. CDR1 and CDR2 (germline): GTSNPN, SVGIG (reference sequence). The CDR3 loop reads CAWSSGRGVNTEAFF. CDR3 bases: TGTGCCTGGAGTTCCGGACGGGGGGTTAACACTGAAGCTTTCTTT.

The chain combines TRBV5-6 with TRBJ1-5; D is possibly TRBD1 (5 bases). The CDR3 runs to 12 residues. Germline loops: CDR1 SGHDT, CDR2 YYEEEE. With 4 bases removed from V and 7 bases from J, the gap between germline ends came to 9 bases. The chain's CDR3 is CASSQGNQPQHF. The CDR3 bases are TGTGCCAGCAGCCAGGGTAACCAGCCCCAGCATTTT.